Here is one TCR beta chain with its context. Its antigen is unidentified. This sample was taken from a study of cytomegalovirus exposure and HLA in healthy donors. Study-wide results and limits: Previous analysis showed most TCR beta V segments were productive about 87% or about 30% of the time.

CDR3 size: 15 residues. Germline values: CDR1 MGHRA, CDR2 YSYEKL. Trimming cost V 3 bases and J 8 bases, with 16 bases left between them. The study ran its PCR with 60 Vbeta and 13 Jbeta primers. Method: immunoSEQ multiplex PCR; TCRdb's copy keeps in-frame clones and lacks some. Of 14,000 or so clones listed, around 60% are singletons. The V gene is TRBV4-1, the J gene TRBJ1-4, with D perhaps TRBD1 (5 bases). The clonotype originates from a woman aged 45-59 years in good health and CMV-seropositive. Sequenced input: PBMCs. CDR3 in amino acids: CASSQEGLGGEKLFF. The CDR3 coding sequence is TGCGCCAGCAGCCAGGAGGGGTTAGGAGGGGAAAAACTGTTTTTT.